This record looks at one TCR beta chain sequence and its context. Its antigen is not known. Other DNA sequences in this sample translate to the same CDR3. The entry originates in a study of beta chain features in type 1 diabetes. Expressed TCRB transcripts got sequenced, as all isolated RNA was reverse transcribed. Data came from immunoSEQ multiplex PCR; TCRdb stores just in-frame clones and leaves some out. The repertoire includes around 56,000 clones, roughly 50% of them detected once, and 2.6% sits in the top ten. Study results and caveats: Across all four CD4+ subsets, people with type 1 diabetes showed modestly shorter TCRB CDR3s. PCR, the amplification step, might favor shorter templates, equally in patients and controls.

Germline lookup yields CDR1 SGHRS and CDR2 YFSETQ. V gave up 2 bases and J gave up 7 bases; unmatched junction bases: 3. The CDR3 length is 13 residues. This sequence originates from a woman in her forties with type 1 diabetes. The J gene is TRBJ2-1, the V gene TRBV5-1, with 7 bases fitting TRBD2. What was sequenced was Tregs from blood. The CDR3 loop reads CASSLGLVNEQFF. The DNA of the CDR3 is TGCGCCAGCAGCTTAGGACTAGTAAATGAGCAGTTCTTC.